This is a list of T cell receptor beta chains from one sample in a study of T cells in Graves' hyperthyroidism and ophthalmopathy. MiXCR, applied by TCRdb to the multiplex PCR reads, yields one record per CDR3 protein. This table has some 600,000 distinct CDR3 sequences, around 13% appearing once. What was sequenced was blood. The receptors come from a woman in her 30s with Graves' hyperthyroidism that later progressed to Graves' ophthalmopathy. Both conserved end residues are part of each CDR3. The order of the fields is CDR3 DNA, CDR3 protein, V gene, clone size, D gene, J gene. A D gene is named only where the DNA matches it firmly. Size is omitted from some rows. Given values are once, few, many or a class for expanded clones.

DNA: TGTGCCAGCAGTTTATTTTTGGGGGTTGGGCTTAGGACAGCTTCACCCCTCCACTTT; CDR3: CASSLFLGVGLRTASPLHF; V: TRBV27; size: many; D: .; J: TRBJ1-6
DNA: TGTGCCAGCAGCCAAGATCTATCGGACAGGGTCCCCTTTTGGGGCTACACCTTC; CDR3: CASSQDLSDRVPFWGYTF; V: TRBV3-1; size: .; D: TRBD1; J: TRBJ1-2
DNA: TGTGCCAGCAGCGAGGGACAGTTGAGCACCGGGGAGCTGTTTTTT; CDR3: CASSEGQLSTGELFF; V: TRBV11-2; size: .; D: TRBD1; J: TRBJ2-2
DNA: TGTGCCAGCAGCGAAACATGGAACGCCGGGTATTCCCTCCACTTT; CDR3: CASSETWNAGYSLHF; V: TRBV9; size: many; D: .; J: TRBJ1-6
DNA: TGCGCCAGCAGGGACGACGGTGCGGGAGGGCAGTACTTC; CDR3: CASRDDGAGGQYF; V: TRBV5-1; size: many; D: TRBD2; J: TRBJ2-7
DNA: TGTGCCAGCAGCTCTCGCGGGTGGGGGGATGGCCCCCTCGGCTATGGCTACACCTTC; CDR3: CASSSRGWGDGPLGYGYTF; V: TRBV13; size: few; D: .; J: TRBJ1-2
DNA: TGTGCCAGCGGGAAAGGACAGGGAGGTCGCTATGGCTACACCTTC; CDR3: CASGKGQGGRYGYTF; V: TRBV6-2/TRBV6-3; size: few; D: TRBD1; J: TRBJ1-2
DNA: TGTGCCAGCAGCTCAATTGGACAGGGGGCGACCGATCGGCATGGCTACACCTTC; CDR3: CASSSIGQGATDRHGYTF; V: TRBV7-9; size: many; D: TRBD1; J: TRBJ1-2
DNA: TGTGCCAGCAGTCCCTCGCTAGCATCCTACGAGCAGTACTTC; CDR3: CASSPSLASYEQYF; V: TRBV27; size: .; D: .; J: TRBJ2-7
DNA: TGTGCCAGCAGTTATACAGGGGGCTCCGGTGGCTACACCTTC; CDR3: CASSYTGGSGGYTF; V: TRBV6-1; size: .; D: TRBD1; J: TRBJ1-2
DNA: TGTGCCAGCAGCACCTTTCGGGGTAGCAATCAGCCCCAGCATTTT; CDR3: CASSTFRGSNQPQHF; V: TRBV11-2; size: many; D: .; J: TRBJ1-5
DNA: TGTGCCTGGAGCGGGACAGTTTACGAGCAGTACTTC; CDR3: CAWSGTVYEQYF; V: TRBV30; size: few; D: TRBD1; J: TRBJ2-7
DNA: TGTGCCACCAGTGATTTGGGGGCAGGGGGGGAAGACGAGCAGTACTTC; CDR3: CATSDLGAGGEDEQYF; V: TRBV24-1; size: many; D: .; J: TRBJ2-7